This TCR beta chain was recorded in a study of regulatory dendritic cells for organ transplantation. Study details: Monocytes received vitamin D3 on days 0 and 4, IL-10 on day 4. The study's findings and limits: Memory CD8+ T cells were the most oligoclonal; naive cells were highly diverse.

This clone was observed a few times. The antigen remains undetermined. Allogeneic regulatory or mature dendritic cells were co-cultured for about 5 days with CFSE-labeled sorted T cells at 1:10. Assay: immunoSEQ multiplex PCR; the TCRdb copy retains only in-frame clones and omits some. The sample consists of around 19,000 clones, 80% to 90% of them appearing once. Deletions cut 3 bases from V and 5 bases from J, with 8 bases between. Germline V gives CDR1 DFQATT, CDR2 SNEGSKA (reference sequence). The CDR3 consists of 11 residues. The TCR was taken from a human donor in good health. The rearrangement links TRBV20-1 to TRBJ2-7; no firm D call. Sequences were obtained from naive CD4+ T cells from blood cultured with regulatory dendritic cells. The subset: CD45RA+ naive T cells. The CDR3 is CSASFQDEQYF. CDR3 DNA sequence: TGCAGTGCTAGCTTCCAGGACGAGCAGTACTTC.